This is a list of T cell receptor beta chains from one sample in a study of blood T cell repertoires in COVID-19. Data came from immunoSEQ multiplex PCR; TCRdb stores just in-frame clones and leaves some out. The sample holds approximately 260,000 clones, about 81% seen once. The sample comprised PBMCs or T cells enriched from blood (not recorded which). These TCRs come from a man aged 25-45 years with acute COVID-19. CDR3s include the opening cysteine and the closing phenylalanine or tryptophan. A D gene is named only where the DNA matches it firmly. Clone size is given for some rows only: seen once, a few or many times, or a class if the clone is expanded.

j_call	v_call	d_call	clone_size	cdr3_aa	cdr3_nt
TRBJ1-5	TRBV4-1	.	.	CASSQPGVLKPQHF	TGCGCCAGCAGCCAGCCAGGGGTTCTGAAGCCCCAGCATTTT
TRBJ2-6	TRBV10-3	TRBD1	.	CAASTGTGISGWANVLTF	TGTGCCGCCAGTACCGGGACAGGGATATCAGGCTGGGCCAACGTCCTGACTTTC
TRBJ1-6	TRBV3-1/TRBV3-2	.	.	CASSQVPGIHNSPLHF	TGTGCCAGCAGCCAAGTTCCCGGGATACATAATTCACCCCTCCACTTT
TRBJ2-3	TRBV15	TRBD2	.	CATSRDPAGGDTQYF	TGTGCCACCAGCAGAGATCCAGCGGGGGGAGATACGCAGTATTTT
TRBJ2-3	TRBV9	TRBD2	.	CASSVEITSGSIPDTQYF	TGTGCCAGCAGCGTAGAGATAACTAGCGGGAGTATCCCAGATACGCAGTATTTT
TRBJ1-4	TRBV27	.	few	CASSSGRNEKLFF	TGTGCCAGCAGTTCAGGGAGGAACGAAAAACTGTTTTTT
TRBJ2-3	TRBV11-3	.	.	CASSHRRGSEADTQYF	TGTGCCAGCAGCCACCGCAGGGGCAGCGAAGCAGATACGCAGTATTTT
TRBJ2-3	TRBV14	TRBD2	.	CASSHRSGTTAGTQYF	TGTGCCAGCAGCCACAGGAGCGGGACCACTGCCGGTACGCAGTATTTT
TRBJ1-1	TRBV9	.	.	CASSARGTRGTEAFF	TGTGCCAGCAGCGCCCGCGGGACGCGTGGTACTGAAGCTTTCTTT
TRBJ1-5	TRBV5-6	.	.	CASSLVGVGNQPQHF	TGTGCCAGCAGCTTGGTCGGGGTTGGCAATCAGCCCCAGCATTTT
TRBJ2-3	TRBV19	TRBD1	.	CATGTGGRDTQYF	TGTGCCACCGGGACAGGGGGCAGAGATACGCAGTATTTT
TRBJ2-1	TRBV5-1	.	.	CASSFNSGASYNEQFF	TGCGCCAGCAGCTTCAATAGTGGGGCGAGTTACAATGAGCAGTTCTTC
TRBJ2-5	TRBV29-1	.	.	CSVEANGGETQYF	TGCAGCGTTGAAGCGAATGGCGGGGAGACCCAGTACTTC
TRBJ1-1	TRBV4-2	TRBD1	.	CASSQGTGGNTEAFF	TGTGCCAGCAGCCAAGGGACAGGGGGCAACACTGAAGCTTTCTTT
TRBJ1-2	TRBV5-6	TRBD1	.	CASSPSGTGNFGYGYTF	TGTGCCAGCAGCCCTTCCGGGACAGGAAACTTCGGCTATGGCTACACCTTC
TRBJ1-1	TRBV18	TRBD1	.	CASSSGQGQLLRTEAFF	TGTGCCAGCTCATCTGGACAGGGGCAGCTTCTTCGAACTGAAGCTTTCTTT
TRBJ2-6	TRBV5-1	.	.	CASRSSGANVLTF	TGCGCCAGCCGGTCATCCGGGGCCAACGTCCTGACTTTC
TRBJ1-2	TRBV9	.	.	CASFSNYGYTF	TGTGCCAGCTTCAGTAACTATGGCTACACCTTC
TRBJ1-3	TRBV5-4	.	few	CASSLNRGSSGNTIYF	TGTGCCAGCAGCTTGAATCGGGGATCCTCTGGAAACACCATATATTTT
TRBJ1-1	TRBV30	.	.	CAWSPLKAFF	TGTGCCTGGAGTCCACTAAAAGCTTTCTTT
TRBJ2-2	TRBV6-5	.	.	CASTPWAVNTGELFF	TGTGCCAGCACTCCGTGGGCTGTAAACACCGGGGAGCTGTTTTTT
TRBJ1-2	TRBV15	.	few	CATSRDPGGSRGYTF	TGTGCCACCAGCAGAGATCCCGGCGGTTCGAGGGGCTACACCTTC
TRBJ2-1	TRBV7-9	.	.	CASSSPGANNEQFF	TGTGCCAGCAGCTCCCCAGGGGCAAACAATGAGCAGTTCTTC
TRBJ1-1	TRBV5-1	.	.	CASSLGTVTLNTEAFF	TGTGCCAGCAGCTTGGGAACAGTCACCTTGAACACTGAAGCTTTCTTT
TRBJ1-3	TRBV28	.	once	CASSLSVVRSGNTIYF	TGTGCCAGCAGCCTCTCGGTGGTCCGCTCTGGAAACACCATATATTTT
TRBJ1-5	TRBV2	TRBD1	.	CASSVVDTGGNQPQHF	TGTGCCAGCAGCGTAGTCGATACAGGGGGCAATCAGCCCCAGCATTTT
TRBJ2-3	TRBV11-2	TRBD2	.	CASRPTSVPLNTQYF	TGTGCCAGCAGGCCTACTAGCGTTCCGTTGAATACGCAGTATTTT